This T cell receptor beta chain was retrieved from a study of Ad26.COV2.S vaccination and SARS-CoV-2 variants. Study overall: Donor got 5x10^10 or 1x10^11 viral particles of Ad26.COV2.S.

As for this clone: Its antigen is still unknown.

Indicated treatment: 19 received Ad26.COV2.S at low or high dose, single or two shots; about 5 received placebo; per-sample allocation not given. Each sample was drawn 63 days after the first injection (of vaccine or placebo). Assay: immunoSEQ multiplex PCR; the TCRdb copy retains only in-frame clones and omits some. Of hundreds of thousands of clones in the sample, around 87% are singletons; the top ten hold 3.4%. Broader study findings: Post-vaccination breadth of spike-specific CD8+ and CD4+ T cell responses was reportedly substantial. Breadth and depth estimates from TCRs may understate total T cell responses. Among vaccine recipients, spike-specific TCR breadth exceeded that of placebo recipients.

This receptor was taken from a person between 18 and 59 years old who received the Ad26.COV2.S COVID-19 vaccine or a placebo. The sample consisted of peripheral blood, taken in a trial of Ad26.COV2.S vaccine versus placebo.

The CDR3 spells CASSEVPGARTGELFF. The DNA for the CDR3 is TGTGCCAGCAGTGAAGTCCCGGGGGCGCGGACCGGGGAGCTGTTTTTT. This sequence joins TRBV2 and TRBJ2-2, with D perhaps assigned TRBD1 or TRBD2 (6 bases each). Germline CDR1 is SNHLY and CDR2 is FYNNEI. The germline V and J ends were trimmed by 1 base and 5 bases, with 14 bases remaining between them. This CDR3 has 16 residues.